This TCR beta chain was recorded in a study of control samples from healthy donors and cancer patients. This CDR3 region has 16 residues. The germline V gene encodes CDR1 SGHDT and CDR2 YYEEEE. Trimming removed 1 base from V and 0 bases from J, with 13 bases in between. This table comes from immunoSEQ multiplex PCR, and its TCRdb copy is limited to in-frame clones, with some not included. The profile shows about 130,000 clones, about 93% of them singletons. This receptor was obtained from a man aged 50-59 years with head and neck cancer. The chain joins TRBV5-6 to TRBJ1-1, with D tentatively TRBD1 (6 bases). Sequencing was done on a sample of PBMCs. CDR3 sequence: CASSLYWGRVNTEAFF. Written as DNA, the CDR3 is TGTGCCAGCAGCTTGTACTGGGGGCGGGTGAACACTGAAGCTTTCTTT.